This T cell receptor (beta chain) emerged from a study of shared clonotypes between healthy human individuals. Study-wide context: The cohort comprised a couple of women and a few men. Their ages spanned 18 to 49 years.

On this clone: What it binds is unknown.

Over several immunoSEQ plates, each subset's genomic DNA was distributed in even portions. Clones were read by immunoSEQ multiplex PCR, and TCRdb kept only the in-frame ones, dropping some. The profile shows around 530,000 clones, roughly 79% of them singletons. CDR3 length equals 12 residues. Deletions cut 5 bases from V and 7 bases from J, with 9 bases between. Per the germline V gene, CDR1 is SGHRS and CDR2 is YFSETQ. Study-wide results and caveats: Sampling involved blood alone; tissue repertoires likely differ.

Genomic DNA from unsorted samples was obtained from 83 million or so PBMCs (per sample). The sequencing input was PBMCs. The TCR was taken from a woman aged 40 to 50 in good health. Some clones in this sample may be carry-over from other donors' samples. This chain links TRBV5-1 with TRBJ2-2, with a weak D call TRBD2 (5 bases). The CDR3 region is CASRVGGGELFF. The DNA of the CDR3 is TGCGCCAGCAGGGTCGGAGGCGGGGAGCTGTTTTTT.